This T cell receptor beta chain was profiled in a study of cytomegalovirus exposure and HLA in healthy donors. The CDR3 extends over 17 amino acids. Looked up from germline, CDR1 is LNHNV and CDR2 is YYDKDF (reference sequence). V lost 3 bases to trimming and J lost 2 bases; unmatched junction nucleotides: 6. Use of 60 Vbeta and 13 Jbeta primers characterized the PCR. TCRdb's copy holds only in-frame clones and misses some; the assay was immunoSEQ multiplex PCR. The data hold some 140,000 clones, with about three quarters observed a single time. The specimen sequenced was PBMCs. V is TRBV15 and J is TRBJ2-2, with 10 bases fitting TRBD1. This receptor was identified in a man between 45 and 60 years old in good health and CMV-seropositive. The CDR3 region is CATSRVRDRGNTGELFF. The CDR3 DNA reads TGTGCCACCAGCAGGGTGAGGGACAGGGGTAACACCGGGGAGCTGTTTTTT.